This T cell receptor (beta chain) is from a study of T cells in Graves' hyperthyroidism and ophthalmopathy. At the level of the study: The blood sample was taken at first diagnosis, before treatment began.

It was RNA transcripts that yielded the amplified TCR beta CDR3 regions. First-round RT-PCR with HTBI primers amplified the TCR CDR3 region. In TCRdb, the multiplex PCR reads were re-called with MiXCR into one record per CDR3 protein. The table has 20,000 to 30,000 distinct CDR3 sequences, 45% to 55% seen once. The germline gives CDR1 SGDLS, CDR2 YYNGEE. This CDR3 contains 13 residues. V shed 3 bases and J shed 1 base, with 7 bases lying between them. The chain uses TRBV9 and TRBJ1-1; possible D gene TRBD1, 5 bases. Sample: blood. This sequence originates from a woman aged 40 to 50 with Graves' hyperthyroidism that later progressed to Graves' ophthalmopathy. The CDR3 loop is CASSETANTEAFF. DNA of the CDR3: TGTGCCAGCAGCGAGACAGCGAACACTGAAGCTTTCTTT.